A single sample is the source of the 11 T cell receptor beta chains below, sequenced in a study of blood T cell repertoires in COVID-19. Profiled with immunoSEQ multiplex PCR; TCRdb holds only in-frame clones, not every one. The table lists some 94,000 clones, about 83% of them singletons. Sequenced material: peripheral blood. These receptors all stem from an older woman with COVID-19, enrolled during active disease.

DNA for the CDR3: TGTGCCGGAACCCAGGGGGGCACCGGGGAGCTGTTTTTT. It yields the protein CAGTQGGTGELFF. The V call is TRBV30, the J call TRBJ2-2; D possibly corresponds to TRBD1 (7 bases). Germline CDR1 reads GTSNPN; CDR2 reads SVGIG (reference sequence). CDR3 size: 13 residues. V lost 8 bases to trimming and J lost 4 bases, with 14 bases between them.

This clone was recorded many times. This chain joins TRBV5-6 and TRBJ1-1, with unresolved D. Germline lookup yields CDR1 SGHDT and CDR2 YYEEEE. The length of the CDR3 is 12 residues. Trimming took 0 bases from V and 6 from J, leaving 6 bases between them. In nucleotides, the CDR3 is TGTGCCAGCAGCTTGGCAGCGTCTGAAGCTTTCTTT. Translating gives CASSLAASEAFF.

The chain links TRBV10-1 to TRBJ2-7; D not certain. CDR3 size: 12 residues. Per germline, CDR1 WNHNN and CDR2 SYGVQD (reference sequence). Between the trimmed V and J ends, which lost 6 bases and 7 bases, there was a span of 13 bases. This CDR3 is CASSMNSVEQYF. The CDR3 DNA sequence: TGCGCCAGCAGCATGAACAGTGTGGAGCAGTACTTC.

This clone was detected once. The chain couples TRBV7-2 to TRBJ2-6; D call uncertain. The CDR3 sequence is 17 residues long. Germline CDR1 is SGHTA and CDR2 is FQGNSA. With 5 bases removed from V and 0 bases from J, the gap between germline ends came to 14 bases. The CDR3 sequence is CASSTSHSGSGANVLTF. CDR3 sequence (DNA): TGTGCCAGCAGCACCAGTCACTCAGGCTCTGGGGCCAACGTCCTGACTTTC.

J is TRBJ1-4 and V is TRBV30; 7 nucleotides match TRBD1. V lost 0 bases and J lost 8; bases outside the gene matches: 6. The CDR3 length is 14 residues. Germline V gene lookup returns CDR1 GTSNPN and CDR2 SVGIG (reference sequence). CDR3 protein: CAWSVRTGGEKLFF. The CDR3, as DNA: TGTGCCTGGAGTGTACGGACAGGCGGGGAAAAACTGTTTTTT.

This chain links TRBV4-2 with TRBJ2-3, with 14 nucleotides matching TRBD2. The CDR3 is made up of 17 amino acids. Losses at the gene ends were 2 bases for V and 8 bases for J; bases not matched to a gene: 9. From germline, CDR1 is LGHNA and CDR2 YNFKEQ. The CDR3: CASSQNPGLAGALTQYF. The CDR3 region has the DNA TGTGCCAGCAGCCAAAACCCGGGACTAGCGGGGGCGCTTACGCAGTATTTT.

The chain couples TRBV5-5 to TRBJ1-1; D ambiguous. Germline V gives CDR1 SGHKS, CDR2 YYEKEE (reference sequence). The V end was cut by 1 base, the J end by 0 bases, with 10 bases between. This CDR3 has 15 amino acids. CDR3 coding DNA: TGTGCCAGCAGCTTGATCGGGAACTTGAACACTGAAGCTTTCTTT. Translating gives CASSLIGNLNTEAFF.

This sequence joins TRBV5-1 and TRBJ2-7; TRBD1 matches at 7 bases. The junction had 7 bases not matched to a gene; V was cut back by 4 bases and J by 3 bases. The CDR3 spans 14 residues. Per the germline V gene, CDR1 is SGHRS and CDR2 is YFSETQ. In DNA, the CDR3 is TGCGCCAGCAGCATGACAGGGTGGGGCTACGAGCAGTACTTC. It specifies CASSMTGWGYEQYF.

The chain combines TRBV9 with TRBJ1-3; the D gene is possibly TRBD1 (6 bases). This CDR3 has 16 residues. From germline, CDR1 is SGDLS and CDR2 YYNGEE. V shed 4 bases and J shed 0 bases, with 14 bases lying between them. The CDR3: CASSPTQGFSGNTIYF. The CDR3, as DNA: TGTGCCAGCAGCCCTACCCAGGGGTTCTCTGGAAACACCATATATTTT.

The chain employs TRBV10-1 and TRBJ1-4; D uncertain. V lost 6 bases to trimming and J lost 4 bases, with 27 bases between them. Germline V CDR1 and CDR2: WNHNN, SYGVQD (reference sequence). This CDR3 has 19 residues. The CDR3 DNA reads TGCGCCAGCAGGAGGGCTTCAGGCATCAGTTTAGGGTATAATGAAAAACTGTTTTTT. Amino acid sequence: CASRRASGISLGYNEKLFF.

V usage is TRBV7-2 and J usage is TRBJ1-1; 7 bases line up with TRBD1. Germline V gene data show CDR1 as SGHTA and CDR2 as FQGNSA. This CDR3 is 15 amino acids long. The junction had 11 bases not matched to a gene; V was cut back by 6 bases and J by 4 bases. CDR3 residues: CASRENRGGFTEAFF. The CDR3 DNA reads as TGTGCCAGCAGGGAAAACAGGGGTGGATTCACTGAAGCTTTCTTT. The variable domain in full, completed from reference TRBV7-2 and TRBJ1-1, reads GAGVSQSPSNKVTEKGKDVELRCDPISGHTALYWYRQSLGQGLEFLIYFQGNSAPDKSGLPSDRFSAERTGGSVSTLTIQRTQQEDSAVYLCASRENRGGFTEAFFGQGTRLTVV.